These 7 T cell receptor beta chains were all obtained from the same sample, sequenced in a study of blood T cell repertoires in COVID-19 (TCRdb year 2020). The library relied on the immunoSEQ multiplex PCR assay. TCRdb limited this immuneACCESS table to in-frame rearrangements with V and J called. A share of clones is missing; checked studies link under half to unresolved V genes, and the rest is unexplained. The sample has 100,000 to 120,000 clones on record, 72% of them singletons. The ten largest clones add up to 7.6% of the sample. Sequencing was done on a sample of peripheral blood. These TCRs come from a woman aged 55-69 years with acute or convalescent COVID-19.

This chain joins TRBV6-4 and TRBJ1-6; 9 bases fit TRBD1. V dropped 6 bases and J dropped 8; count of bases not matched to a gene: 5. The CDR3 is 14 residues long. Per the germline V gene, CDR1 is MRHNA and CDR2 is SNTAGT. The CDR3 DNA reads TGTGCCAGCAGCGCAACAGGGGGCGATTCACCCCTCCACTTT. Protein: CASSATGGDSPLHF.

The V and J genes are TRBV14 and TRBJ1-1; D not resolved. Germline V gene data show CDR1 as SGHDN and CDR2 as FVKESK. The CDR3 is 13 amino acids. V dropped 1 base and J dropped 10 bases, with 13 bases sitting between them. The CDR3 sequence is CASSQGGIAGAFF. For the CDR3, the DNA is TGTGCCAGCAGCCAAGGAGGTATCGCGGGAGCTTTCTTT.

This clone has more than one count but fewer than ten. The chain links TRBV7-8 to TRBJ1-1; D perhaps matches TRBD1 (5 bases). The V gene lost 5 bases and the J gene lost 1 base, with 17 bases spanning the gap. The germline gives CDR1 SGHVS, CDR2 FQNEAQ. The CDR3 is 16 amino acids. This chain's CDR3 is CASSPYEGLTNTEAFF. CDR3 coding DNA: TGTGCCAGCAGCCCGTACGAGGGACTGACGAACACTGAAGCTTTCTTT.

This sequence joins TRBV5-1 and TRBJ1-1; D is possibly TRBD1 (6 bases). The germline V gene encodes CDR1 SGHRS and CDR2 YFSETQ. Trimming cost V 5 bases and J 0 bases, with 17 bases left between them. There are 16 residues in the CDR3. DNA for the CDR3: TGCGCCAGCAGTTCGAGGGGGACTAGCATGAACACTGAAGCTTTCTTT. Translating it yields CASSSRGTSMNTEAFF.

The CDR3 coding sequence is TGTGCCAGCAGCTTGGGAGCGGACAGGGGGGTAAATGGCTACACCTTC. Its protein is CASSLGADRGVNGYTF. The chain couples TRBV5-8 to TRBJ1-2; 10 bases match TRBD1. Losses at the gene ends were 0 bases for V and 6 bases for J; bases not matched to a gene: 8. Germline CDR1 and CDR2: SGHTS and YDEGEE. CDR3 length: 16 amino acids. The full variable domain, its missing parts supplied by reference TRBV5-8 and TRBJ1-2, is EAGVTQSPTHLIKTRGQQATLRCSPISGHTSVYWYQQALGLGLQFLLWYDEGEERNRGNFPPRFSGRQFPNYSSELNVNALELEDSALYLCASSLGADRGVNGYTFGSGTRLTVV.

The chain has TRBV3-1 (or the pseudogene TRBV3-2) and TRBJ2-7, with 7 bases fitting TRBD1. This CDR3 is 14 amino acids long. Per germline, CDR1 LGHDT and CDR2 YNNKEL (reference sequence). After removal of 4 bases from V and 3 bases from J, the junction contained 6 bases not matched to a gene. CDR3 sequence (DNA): TGTGCCAGCAGCCCTCAGGGACAGATCTACGAGCAGTACTTC. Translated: CASSPQGQIYEQYF.

CDR3 amino acids: CASSPDRTNYGYTF. The CDR3 nucleotides are TGCGCCAGCAGCCCTGACAGGACAAACTATGGCTACACCTTC. J is TRBJ1-2 and V is TRBV4-1, with a weak D call TRBD1 (6 bases). Per germline, CDR1 MGHRA and CDR2 YSYEKL. The CDR3 is 14 residues long. V was pared by 4 bases and J by 2 bases, with 11 bases between.